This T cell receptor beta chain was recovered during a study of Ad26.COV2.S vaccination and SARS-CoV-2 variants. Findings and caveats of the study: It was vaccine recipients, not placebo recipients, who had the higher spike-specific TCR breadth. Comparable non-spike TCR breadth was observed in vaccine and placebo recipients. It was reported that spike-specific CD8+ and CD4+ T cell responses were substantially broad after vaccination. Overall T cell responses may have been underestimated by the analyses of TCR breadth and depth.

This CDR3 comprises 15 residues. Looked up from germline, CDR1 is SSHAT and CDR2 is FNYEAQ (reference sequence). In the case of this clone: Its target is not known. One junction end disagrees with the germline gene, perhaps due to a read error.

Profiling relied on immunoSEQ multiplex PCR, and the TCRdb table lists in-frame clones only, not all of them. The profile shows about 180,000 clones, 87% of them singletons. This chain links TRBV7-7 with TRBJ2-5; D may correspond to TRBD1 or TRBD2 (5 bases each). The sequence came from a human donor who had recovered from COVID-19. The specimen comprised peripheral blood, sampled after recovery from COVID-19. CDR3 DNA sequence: TGTGCTAGCAGCTTAGAAGCGGAAAGGGGAGAGACCCAGTACTTC. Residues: CASSLEAERGETQYF.